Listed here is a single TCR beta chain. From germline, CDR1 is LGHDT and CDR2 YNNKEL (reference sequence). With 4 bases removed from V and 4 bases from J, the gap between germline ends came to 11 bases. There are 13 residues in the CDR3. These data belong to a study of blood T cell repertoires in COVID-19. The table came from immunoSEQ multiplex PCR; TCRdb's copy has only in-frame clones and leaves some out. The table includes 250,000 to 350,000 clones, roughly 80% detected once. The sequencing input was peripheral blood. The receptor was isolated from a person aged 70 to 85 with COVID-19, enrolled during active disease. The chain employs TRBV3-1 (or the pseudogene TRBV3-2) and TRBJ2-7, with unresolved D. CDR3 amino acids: CASSLGRGYEQYF. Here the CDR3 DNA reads TGTGCCAGCAGCCTAGGCCGAGGATACGAGCAGTACTTC.